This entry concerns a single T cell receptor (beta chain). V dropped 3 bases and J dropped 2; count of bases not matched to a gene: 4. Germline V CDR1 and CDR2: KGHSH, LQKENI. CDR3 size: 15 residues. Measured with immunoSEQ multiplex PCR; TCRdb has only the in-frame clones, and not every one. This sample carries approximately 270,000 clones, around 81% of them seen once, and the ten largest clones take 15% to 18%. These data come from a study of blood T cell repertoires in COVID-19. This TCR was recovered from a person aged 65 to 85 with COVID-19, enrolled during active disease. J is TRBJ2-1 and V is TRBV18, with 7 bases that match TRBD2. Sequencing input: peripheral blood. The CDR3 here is CASSPSGPTYNEQFF. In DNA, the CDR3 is TGTGCCAGCTCACCTAGCGGGCCGACCTACAATGAGCAGTTCTTC.